Below are 14 T cell receptor beta chains sequenced from a single sample in a study of blood T cell repertoires in COVID-19. The protocol was immunoSEQ multiplex PCR, while the TCRdb copy is restricted to in-frame clones and leaves out a portion. The sample holds 300,000 to 450,000 clones, approximately 86% seen once. The sequencing input was peripheral blood. The receptor set was obtained from a human donor in a cohort sampled during active COVID-19.

The DNA of the CDR3 is TGTGCCAGCACCCCCTCGCAAAGAGACTACGAGCAGTACTTC. Its translation: CASTPSQRDYEQYF. The chain combines TRBV28 with TRBJ2-7; D not resolved. Trimming removed 7 bases from V and 3 bases from J, with 16 bases in between. This CDR3 contains 14 residues. The germline V gene encodes CDR1 MDHEN and CDR2 SYDVKM.

This clone was counted a single time. The rearrangement joins TRBV18 to TRBJ2-7, with D possibly TRBD1 on 6 matching bases. The CDR3 runs to 12 residues. Trimming cost V 4 bases and J 5 bases, with 9 bases left between them. Germline V CDR1 and CDR2: KGHSH, LQKENI. In nucleotides, the CDR3 is TGTGCCAGCTCACAGGGGGTCAACGAGCAGTACTTC. The encoded protein is CASSQGVNEQYF.

Here the CDR3 reads CASSWSGMETQYF. The CDR3 bases are TGCGCCAGCAGCTGGAGCGGGATGGAGACCCAGTACTTC. The chain couples TRBV5-1 to TRBJ2-5; 7 nucleotides agree with TRBD2. J lost 5 bases, V lost 3 bases, and 4 bases had no gene match. Germline CDR1 reads SGHRS; CDR2 reads YFSETQ. The CDR3 loop spans 13 amino acids.

The chain has TRBV4-2 and TRBJ2-3; 14 bases line up with TRBD2. Germline CDR1 and CDR2: LGHNA and YNFKEQ. V dropped 1 base and J dropped 1; count of bases not matched to a gene: 7. This CDR3 comprises 19 residues. CDR3 residues: CASSQVVPGLAGGTDTQYF. In nucleotides, the CDR3 is TGTGCCAGCAGCCAAGTGGTACCGGGACTAGCGGGGGGCACAGATACGCAGTATTTT.

The count of this clone is one. V gene TRBV10-3 combines with J gene TRBJ1-5; TRBD1 is a possible D gene (6 bases). Per germline, CDR1 ENHRY and CDR2 SYGVKD. This CDR3 has 13 amino acids. V lost 6 bases to trimming and J lost 4 bases, with 10 bases between them. The CDR3 reads CAIRDSQNQPQHF. The CDR3 DNA is TGTGCCATCAGGGACAGTCAAAATCAGCCCCAGCATTTT.

This clone has a single count. The gene calls are TRBV2 and TRBJ2-7; D gene uncertain. The CDR3 sequence is 14 residues long. Germline V gene data show CDR1 as SNHLY and CDR2 as FYNNEI. With 7 bases removed from V and 5 bases from J, the gap between germline ends came to 18 bases. DNA of the CDR3: TGTGCCAGCACCTATAATAATTGGGCCGACGAGCAGTACTTC. Protein product: CASTYNNWADEQYF.

The chain joins TRBV13 to TRBJ1-6; D is unclear. With 1 base removed from V and 4 bases from J, the gap between germline ends came to 14 bases. The CDR3 length is 17 residues. CDR1 and CDR2 from the germline V gene are PRHDT and FYEKMQ (reference sequence). The CDR3 coding sequence is TGTGCCAGCAGCTTAGTTCGGGAGGCCGCTTATAATTCACCCCTCCACTTT. Translating gives CASSLVREAAYNSPLHF.

The chain uses TRBV5-1 and TRBJ2-1, with 7 bases lining up with TRBD1. V lost 1 base, J lost 2 bases, and 3 bases stayed unmatched. This CDR3 has 15 amino acids. Germline V gives CDR1 SGHRS, CDR2 YFSETQ. CDR3 sequence: CASSLRTGAYNEQFF. The CDR3 bases are TGCGCCAGCAGCTTGCGGACAGGCGCCTACAATGAGCAGTTCTTC.

There are a few counts of this clone. V is TRBV4-1 and J is TRBJ1-1; D might be TRBD1 (6 bases). From germline, CDR1 is MGHRA and CDR2 YSYEKL. The CDR3 contains 17 residues. The germline V and J ends were trimmed by 1 base and 2 bases, with 17 bases remaining between them. In DNA form, the CDR3 reads TGCGCCAGCAGCCAAGGCCGAGGAGGACAGACCAACACTGAAGCTTTCTTT. Protein: CASSQGRGGQTNTEAFF.

This clone was observed a handful of times. The CDR3 bases are TGCAGCGTAGGGACAGGGACTTCAGGGGAGACCCAGTACTTC. Its protein product is CSVGTGTSGETQYF. The gene calls are TRBV29-1 and TRBJ2-5; 9 positions match TRBD1. V was clipped by 6 bases and J by 5 bases; unmatched bases: 10. Germline assignment: CDR1 SQVTM and CDR2 ANQGSEA. CDR3 size: 14 residues.

This chain connects TRBV5-1 to TRBJ1-4; D might be TRBD1 (6 bases). CDR1 SGHRS and CDR2 YFSETQ come from the germline V gene. Trimming removed 0 bases at V and 4 bases at J, with 13 bases between. CDR3 size: 16 residues. The DNA of the CDR3 is TGCGCCAGCAGCTTGGTAGGCGGACAGAGTAATGAAAAACTGTTTTTT. Residues: CASSLVGGQSNEKLFF. Full variable domain (missing parts from reference TRBV5-1 and TRBJ1-4): KAGVTQTPRYLIKTRGQQVTLSCSPISGHRSVSWYQQTPGQGLQFLFEYFSETQRNKGNFPGRFSGRQFSNSRSEMNVSTLELGDSALYLCASSLVGGQSNEKLFFGSGTQLSVL.

J is TRBJ2-7 and V is TRBV21-1; the table's D call, TRBD2, has no DNA check behind it. TRBV21-1 is assigned pseudogene status. The CDR3 spans 17 residues. CDR3: CASPRSSEGTQLYEQYF. In DNA form, the CDR3 reads TGTGCCAGCCCTAGGTCCTCCGAGGGGACTCAGCTCTACGAGCAGTACTTC.

With regard to this clone: Germline is not matched at one junction end, which may reflect a read error. CDR3: CASSPDSQETQYF. CDR3 nucleotides: TGTGCTAGCAGCCCAGACTCACAAGAGACCCAGTACTTC. This chain links TRBV7-7 with TRBJ2-5; D remains unclear. The V gene's germline CDR1 is SSHAT and CDR2 FNYEAQ (reference sequence). The CDR3 loop spans 13 amino acids.

Details on this clone: Its ends do not fully match the called genes, so a read error is possible. The CDR3 loop reads CAGRGNIENTIYF. CDR3 nucleotides: TGTGCCGGGAGGGGCAACATTGAAAACACCATATATTTT. This chain connects TRBV30 to TRBJ1-3; D perhaps matches TRBD1 (5 bases). This CDR3 has 13 amino acids. Germline V gene lookup returns CDR1 GTSNPN and CDR2 SVGIG (reference sequence).